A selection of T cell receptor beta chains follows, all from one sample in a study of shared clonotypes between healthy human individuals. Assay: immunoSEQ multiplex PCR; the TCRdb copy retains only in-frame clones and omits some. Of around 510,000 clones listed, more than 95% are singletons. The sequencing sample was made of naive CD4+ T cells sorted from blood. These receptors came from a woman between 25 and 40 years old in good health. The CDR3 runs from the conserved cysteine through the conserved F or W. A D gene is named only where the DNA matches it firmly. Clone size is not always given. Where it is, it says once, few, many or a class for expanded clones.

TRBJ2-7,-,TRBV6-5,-,TGTGCCAGCAGTTGGCGAAATACGGGTGACGGCGAGCAGTACTTC,CASSWRNTGDGEQYF
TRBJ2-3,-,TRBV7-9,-,TGTGCCAGCAGCTTACCCATTTCTGATACGCAGTATTTT,CASSLPISDTQYF
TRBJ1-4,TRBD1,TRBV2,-,TGTGCCAGCATCAGGGGGTCGCGTTATGAAAAACTGTTTTTT,CASIRGSRYEKLFF
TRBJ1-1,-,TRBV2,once,TGTGCCGATAAACAGGGCGTGAACACTGAAGCTTTCTTT,CADKQGVNTEAFF
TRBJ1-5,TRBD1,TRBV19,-,TGTGCCAGTAGTCCTTTGAGGACAGGGGGTAGCAATCAGCCCCAGCATTTT,CASSPLRTGGSNQPQHF
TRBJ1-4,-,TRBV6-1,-,TGTGCCAGCATCCGGGGGGCCTCTAATGAAAAACTGTTTTTT,CASIRGASNEKLFF
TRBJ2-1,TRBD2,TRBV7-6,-,TGTGCCAGCAGCTTAGCTCGGGGAGGGACCTACAATGAGCAGTTCTTC,CASSLARGGTYNEQFF
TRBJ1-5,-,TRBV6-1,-,TGTGCCAGCAGACTGACTTCGACTCAGCCCCAGCATTTT,CASRLTSTQPQHF
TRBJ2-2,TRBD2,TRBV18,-,TGTGCCAGCTCACCACCCCGGACTAGCGGGAGTAAAGCCGGGGAGCTGTTTTTT,CASSPPRTSGSKAGELFF
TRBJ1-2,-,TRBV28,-,TGTGCCAGCAGTCGTGCTCAACCATACTATGGCTACACCTTC,CASSRAQPYYGYTF
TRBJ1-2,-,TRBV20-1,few,TGCAGTGTTTCTAGGAGTGGCTACACCTTC,CSVSRSGYTF
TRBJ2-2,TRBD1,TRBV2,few,TGTGCCAGCAAGGGGGCAGGGGGAAACACCGGGGAGCTGTTTTTT,CASKGAGGNTGELFF
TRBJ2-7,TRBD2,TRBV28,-,TGTGCCAGCAGGCGGGCCGGGAGGGCCCTTTACTCGTGGGAGCAGTACTTC,CASRRAGRALYSWEQYF
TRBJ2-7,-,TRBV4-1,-,TGCGCCAGCAGCCAAGGGGATGGAGGGTACCACGAGCAGTACTTC,CASSQGDGGYHEQYF
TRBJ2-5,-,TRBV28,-,TGTGCCAGCAGACCTGGGACACTGGAGACCCAGTACTTC,CASRPGTLETQYF
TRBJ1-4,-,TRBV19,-,TGTGCCAGTAGTATAGGACGGAATAATGAAAAACTGTTTTTT,CASSIGRNNEKLFF
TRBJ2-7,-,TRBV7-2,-,TGTGCCAGCAGCTTGGGGGCCGACCCCGGGCGCGAGCAGTACTTC,CASSLGADPGREQYF
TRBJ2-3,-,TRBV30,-,TGTGCCTGGTCGGGAGATACGCAGTATTTT,CAWSGDTQYF
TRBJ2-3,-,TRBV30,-,TGTGCCTTGGACCCGCTATACACAGATACGCAGTATTTT,CALDPLYTDTQYF
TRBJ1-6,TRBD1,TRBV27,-,TGTGCCAGCAGACCCCCGGACAGGGTCGATTCACCCCTCCACTTT,CASRPPDRVDSPLHF
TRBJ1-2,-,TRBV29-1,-,TGCAGCGTTGGTCCCCGTGGGAACTATGGCTACACCTTC,CSVGPRGNYGYTF
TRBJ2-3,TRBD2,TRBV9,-,TGTGCCAGCAGCACACTGACTAGCGGGACCACAGATACGCAGTATTTT,CASSTLTSGTTDTQYF
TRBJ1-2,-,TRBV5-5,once,TGTGCCAGCAGCTCCGCAAGAGGGCCCAGGGAGGGCTATGGCTACACCTTC,CASSSARGPREGYGYTF
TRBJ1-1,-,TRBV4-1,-,TGCGCCAGCAGCTCACCCGCTGCGAACACTGAAGCTTTCTTT,CASSSPAANTEAFF
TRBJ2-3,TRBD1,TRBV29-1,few,TGCAGCGCAACGATTTTACAAGGACAGGGGAGGGCAGATACGCAGTATTTT,CSATILQGQGRADTQYF
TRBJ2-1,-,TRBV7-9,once,TGTGCCAGCAGCTTCCGGACCTCGCCGGGCAATGAGCAGTTCTTC,CASSFRTSPGNEQFF
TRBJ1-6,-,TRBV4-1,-,TGCGCCAGCAGCCAAGATGTCCTGGCCAATTCACCCCTCCACTTT,CASSQDVLANSPLHF
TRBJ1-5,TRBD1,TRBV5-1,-,TGCGCCAGCAGCTTGGGCGGGACAGCTAGCAATCAGCCCCAGCATTTT,CASSLGGTASNQPQHF
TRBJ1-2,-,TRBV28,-,TGTGCCATAGGACGGGCCCACTACGATGGCTACACCTTC,CAIGRAHYDGYTF
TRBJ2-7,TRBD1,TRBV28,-,TGTGCCAGCAGTAGGACAGGTGAGACCTACGAGCAGTACTTC,CASSRTGETYEQYF
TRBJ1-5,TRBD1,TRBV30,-,TGTGCCTGGAGTGTACGCTACGGGACAGGGGTCTTAACTAGCAATCAGCCCCAGCATTTT,CAWSVRYGTGVLTSNQPQHF
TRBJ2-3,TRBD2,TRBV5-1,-,TGCGCCAGCAGCCCACGACTAGCGGGATTCACAGATACGCAGTATTTT,CASSPRLAGFTDTQYF
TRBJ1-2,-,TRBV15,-,TGTGCCACCAGCAGAGTGTCAGGATATGGCTACACCTTC,CATSRVSGYGYTF
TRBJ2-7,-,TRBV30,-,TGTGCCTGGAGTCCGGGACACTACGAGCAGTACTTC,CAWSPGHYEQYF
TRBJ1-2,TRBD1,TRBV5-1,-,TGCGCCAGCAGCTTCGGGGACAGGGGGCTGAGTTCGGGCACCTTC,CASSFGDRGLSSGTF
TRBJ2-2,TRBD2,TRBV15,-,TGTGCCACCAGCTGGACAGATTTCAGACTAGCGGGAGAAGGCGGGGAGCTGTTTTTT,CATSWTDFRLAGEGGELFF
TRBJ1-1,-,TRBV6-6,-,TGTGCCAGCAGTCAGGACTCCACTGAAGCTTTCTTT,CASSQDSTEAFF
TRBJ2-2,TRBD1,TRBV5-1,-,TGCGCCAGCAGCTTGACAGGGGGCAATTCCCGGGAGCTGTTTTTT,CASSLTGGNSRELFF
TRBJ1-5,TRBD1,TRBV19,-,TGTGCCAGTAGTATGGCAGGGGGAGGAAATCAGCCCCAGCATTTT,CASSMAGGGNQPQHF
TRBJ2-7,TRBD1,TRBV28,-,TGTGCCAGCCGAGGGACAGGGCAGTCCTACGAGCAGTACTTC,CASRGTGQSYEQYF
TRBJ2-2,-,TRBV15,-,TGTGCCACCAGCAGAGATGTGGACTCCGGGGAGCTGTTTTTT,CATSRDVDSGELFF
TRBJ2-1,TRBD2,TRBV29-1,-,TGCAGCGTCGCAGCTAGCGGGAGAAACAATGAGCAGTTCTTC,CSVAASGRNNEQFF
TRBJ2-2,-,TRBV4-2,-,TGTGCCAGCAGCCAAGATAAAGGGGGACAGAACACCGGGGAGCTGTTTTTT,CASSQDKGGQNTGELFF
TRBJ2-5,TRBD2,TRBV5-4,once,TGTGCCAGCAGCTTGGACGCGGGAGAGATTGAGACCCAGTACTTC,CASSLDAGEIETQYF
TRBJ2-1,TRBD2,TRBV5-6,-,TGTGCCAGCAGCTTCCCTGGTAGCGGGAGGGACAATGAGCAGTTCTTC,CASSFPGSGRDNEQFF
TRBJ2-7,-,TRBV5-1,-,TGCGCCAGCAGCTTGGTTGCGGGCTACGAGCAGTACTTC,CASSLVAGYEQYF
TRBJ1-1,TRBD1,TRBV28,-,TGTGCCAGCAGTTTACTTAGACAGGGGATGGTGCACATGAACACTGAAGCTTTCTTT,CASSLLRQGMVHMNTEAFF
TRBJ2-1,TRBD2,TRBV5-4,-,TGTGCCAGCAGTCAAAAAAGCGGGAGGGCCTACAATGAGCAGTTCTTC,CASSQKSGRAYNEQFF